Detailed here is one T cell receptor (beta chain). This entry is derived from a study of shared clonotypes between healthy human individuals. Study-wide background: Three plates each covered CD4 naive and memory; CD8 naive two, CD8 memory one.

Method: immunoSEQ multiplex PCR; TCRdb's copy keeps in-frame clones and lacks some. Among a few million clones listed, 93% were seen once. Trimming cost V 6 bases and J 4 bases, with 12 bases left between them. CDR1 is SNHLY and CDR2 is FYNNEI in the germline V gene. The CDR3 runs 14 residues. The sequencing input was naive CD4+ T cells from PBMCs. Stated subset: CD45RA+ positively selected. The clonotype originates from a man aged 18 to 30 in good health. Some clones in this sample may be carry-over from other donors' samples. V and J are TRBV2 and TRBJ1-4; D perhaps matches TRBD1 (6 bases). The DNA for the CDR3 is TGTGCCAGCAGACCGGACAGATATAATGAAAAACTGTTTTTT. Translation: CASRPDRYNEKLFF.